This entry lists 4 T cell receptor beta chains sequenced from one sample in a study of blood T cell repertoires in COVID-19 (dated by TCRdb to 2018 to 2020). Preparation of the library involved the immunoSEQ multiplex PCR assay. In TCRdb, the immuneACCESS table is reduced to in-frame sequences with V and J assigned. These tables do not hold every clone; where another copy was compared, an unresolved V gene accounts for under half, and the others remain unexplained. The sample table contains 400,000 to 450,000 clones; only one count was recorded for approximately 89% of them. The ten largest clones add up to around 12% of the sample. Sequencing was performed on peripheral blood. The receptor source for this set is a woman aged 45 to 65 with COVID-19, enrolled during active disease.

The chain has TRBV5-1 and TRBJ2-2; TRBD1 aligns across 7 bases. Per germline, CDR1 SGHRS and CDR2 YFSETQ. V dropped 0 bases and J dropped 7; count of bases not matched to a gene: 6. The CDR3 totals 15 residues. CDR3 amino acids: CASSLEGGFRGELFF. The CDR3 DNA reads TGCGCCAGCAGCTTGGAAGGGGGCTTTCGCGGGGAGCTGTTTTTT.

This rearrangement joins TRBV19 to TRBJ2-1, with a weak D call TRBD2 (6 bases). Germline V gives CDR1 LNHDA, CDR2 SQIVND (reference sequence). Trimming pared 3 bases from V and 6 bases from J, leaving 15 bases between. The CDR3 extends over 15 amino acids. Here the CDR3 reads CASSIRDWDPNEQFF. CDR3 nucleotides: TGTGCCAGTAGTATCCGGGACTGGGACCCCAATGAGCAGTTCTTC.

This clone occurred once. This sequence joins TRBV5-8 and TRBJ1-2, with D perhaps TRBD1 (6 bases). CDR1 and CDR2 (germline): SGHTS, YDEGEE. Between the trimmed V and J ends, which lost 6 bases and 6 bases, there was a span of 18 bases. The length of the CDR3 is 14 residues. CDR3 in amino acids: CASTNRGGRNGYTF. The DNA for the CDR3 is TGTGCCAGCACCAACCGAGGGGGAAGGAATGGCTACACCTTC.

V gene TRBV5-4 combines with J gene TRBJ2-3; D is perhaps TRBD1 (5 bases). Germline CDR1 and CDR2: SGHNT and YYREEE (reference sequence). This CDR3 has 14 residues. Trimming shortened V by 0 bases and J by 5 bases, and 10 bases separated the two germline ends. The CDR3 spells CASSLGGLRDTQYF. The DNA for the CDR3 is TGTGCCAGCAGCTTGGGGGGCCTGAGAGATACGCAGTATTTT.